This entry lists 15 T cell receptor beta chains sequenced from one sample in a study of response to subunit inactivated influenza vaccine. One entry per CDR3 protein results from TCRdb running MiXCR on the RT-PCR reads. The sample lists about 540,000 distinct CDR3 sequences, 20% to 25% occurring once. These same data were also listed under a study on T cells expressing NK-cell markers. This second report adds: The authors made TCR beta cDNA libraries by 5'RACE template switching. This switching added a universal primer site and UMIs.

The sample consisted of CD4+ T cells sorted from PBMCs, taken roughly 13 days after vaccination. These receptors were obtained from a man aged 50-59 years who received an inactivated influenza vaccine.

This clonotype was seen only a few times. The CDR3 DNA reads as TGTGCCACCTCGACCTCGGGACGGAACCAAGAGACCCAGTACTTC. Protein: CATSTSGRNQETQYF. V gene TRBV6-1 combines with J gene TRBJ2-5; perhaps D is TRBD1 or TRBD2 (5 bases each). The CDR3 is 15 amino acids. With 10 bases removed from V and 0 bases from J, the gap between germline ends came to 18 bases. The germline V gene encodes CDR1 MNHNS and CDR2 SASEGT.

A word on this clonotype: Possible read error: a much larger clone is one base away. This sequence joins TRBV28 and TRBJ1-5; D not certain. Germline V gene sequence: CDR1 MDHEN, CDR2 SYDVKM. This CDR3 has 13 amino acids. The V gene lost 3 bases and the J gene lost 5 bases, with 8 bases spanning the gap. This CDR3 is CASSFEKDQPQHF. CDR3 DNA sequence: TGTGCCAGCAGTTTCGAGAAGGATCAGCCCCAGCATTTT.

The chain uses TRBV6-2 or TRBV6-3 and TRBJ1-2; maybe TRBD1 (6 bases). Between the trimmed V and J ends, which lost 0 bases and 7 bases, there was a span of 9 bases. The CDR3 has 13 amino acids. Per germline, CDR1 MNHEY and CDR2 SVGEGT. The CDR3 DNA sequence: TGTGCCAGCAGTTACTCGGGGGGGGCTGGCTACACCTTC. It codes for CASSYSGGAGYTF.

The rearrangement links TRBV12-3 or TRBV12-4 to TRBJ1-5; 7 positions agree with TRBD1. This CDR3 contains 14 residues. V shed 5 bases and J 6 bases; nucleotides not matched to a gene: 7. The CDR3 coding sequence is TGTGCCAGCAGTCTCACAGGGGCCGTTCAGCCCCAGCATTTT. Translation: CASSLTGAVQPQHF.

This clonotype was observed many times. The chain carries TRBV20-1 and TRBJ2-6; TRBD2 aligns across 7 bases. Germline values: CDR1 DFQATT, CDR2 SNEGSKA (reference sequence). Unmatched junction bases numbered 2, after V lost 1 base and J lost 2 bases. The CDR3 sequence is 15 residues long. CDR3 in amino acids: CSARVGTTGANVLTF. The DNA of the CDR3 is TGCAGTGCTAGAGTGGGGACTACTGGGGCCAACGTCCTGACTTTC.

V usage is TRBV20-1 and J usage is TRBJ2-1; D not resolved. The CDR3 sequence is 14 residues long. The germline V gene has CDR1 DFQATT and CDR2 SNEGSKA (reference sequence). V gave up 4 bases and J gave up 8 bases, with 18 bases separating them. CDR3 sequence: CSAITRDFSDEQFF. The CDR3 DNA reads TGCAGTGCTATAACCCGCGACTTCTCCGATGAGCAGTTCTTC.

This clonotype came up a few times. The genes are TRBV5-1 and TRBJ1-2; 8 positions match TRBD1. The J segment lost 5 bases and the V segment lost 5 bases, leaving 8 bases of the junction unmatched. Germline V CDR1 and CDR2: SGHRS, YFSETQ. The CDR3 is 14 residues long. The CDR3 sequence is CASRSGGGSYGYTF. CDR3 coding DNA: TGCGCCAGCAGATCAGGGGGCGGTAGTTATGGCTACACCTTC.

J is TRBJ2-3 and V is TRBV7-2; 8 nucleotides line up with TRBD2. This CDR3 has 16 amino acids. The V and J ends lost 5 bases and 10 bases, in that order; junction bases with no gene match: 17. Germline CDR1 reads SGHTA; CDR2 reads FQGNSA. CDR3 bases: TGTGCCAGCAGCCCCCGGGAGGCGGGGGGTCTCTCCGCGCAGTATTTT. This codes for CASSPREAGGLSAQYF.

This clonotype occurred a few times. The chain combines TRBV7-9 with TRBJ2-5, with TRBD1 matching 8 bases. Germline V CDR1 and CDR2: SEHNR, FQNEAQ (reference sequence). The ends lost 5 bases at V and 5 bases at J; junction bases unmatched: 7. CDR3 length equals 14 residues. The CDR3 spells CASSMRTGMETQYF. Here the CDR3 DNA reads TGTGCCAGCAGCATGCGGACAGGGATGGAGACCCAGTACTTC.

J is TRBJ2-3 and V is TRBV13, with D perhaps matching TRBD1 (5 bases). This CDR3 comprises 13 residues. With 5 bases removed from V and 2 bases from J, the gap between germline ends came to 8 bases. CDR1 and CDR2 (germline): PRHDT, FYEKMQ (reference sequence). The CDR3 nucleotides read TGTGCCAGCAGCAAAGGGGCCACAGATACGCAGTATTTT. It specifies CASSKGATDTQYF. Combining the CDR3 with reference TRBV13 and TRBJ2-3 gives the whole variable domain AAGVIQSPRHLIKEKRETATLKCYPIPRHDTVYWYQQGPGQDPQFLISFYEKMQSDKGSIPDRFSAQQFSDYHSELNMSSLELGDSALYFCASSKGATDTQYFGPGTRLTVL.

This clonotype was recorded a few times. J is TRBJ1-3 and V is TRBV12-3 or TRBV12-4; possibly TRBD1 for D (5 bases). CDR3 length equals 14 residues. Trimming took off 8 bases at V and 0 bases at J, with 11 bases between the two ends. CDR3 protein: CASGDSFSGNTIYF. Written as DNA, the CDR3 is TGTGCCAGCGGCGACAGCTTCTCTGGAAACACCATATATTTT.

This chain uses TRBV3-1 with TRBJ2-3, with unresolved D. In germline, CDR1 is LGHDT, CDR2 YNNKEL (reference sequence). The CDR3 loop spans 15 amino acids. V gave up 0 bases and J gave up 2 bases, with 9 bases separating them. The CDR3 nucleotides read TGTGCCAGCAGCCAAGACCGTGGTTACACAGATACGCAGTATTTT. This encodes CASSQDRGYTDTQYF.

This chain links TRBV29-1 with TRBJ2-2; 11 bases line up with TRBD1. J was trimmed by 8 bases and V by 7 bases; bases with no gene match: 6. Germline-derived CDR1 and CDR2 are SQVTM and ANQGSEA. The CDR3 sequence is 13 residues long. The CDR3: CSALRDRGGELFF. The CDR3 nucleotides are TGCAGCGCTCTCCGGGACAGGGGGGGGGAGCTGTTTTTT.

Only a few counts were recorded for this clonotype. The V call is TRBV11-2, the J call TRBJ2-3; the match to TRBD2 covers 9 bases. The CDR3 consists of 18 residues. V lost 1 base and J lost 4; bases outside the gene matches: 12. Germline V CDR1 and CDR2: SGHAT, FQNNGV. The CDR3 DNA sequence: TGTGCCAGCAGCTTAGTAGGGAGGGGTAAGCGGGAGGCAGATACGCAGTATTTT. Translated: CASSLVGRGKREADTQYF.

CDR3 sequence (DNA): TGTGCCAGCAGTTACTCGAGGACTACCTCCTACAATGAGCAGTTCTTC. Its protein is CASSYSRTTSYNEQFF. This sequence joins TRBV6-5 and TRBJ2-1; tentatively, D is TRBD2 (6 bases). This CDR3 comprises 16 residues. The ends were cut back, 0 bases at V and 0 bases at J, with 9 bases in the middle. Germline values: CDR1 MNHEY, CDR2 SVGAGI.